This T cell receptor beta chain was identified during a study of blood T cell repertoires in COVID-19. Study overall: Material from acute and convalescent COVID-19 was sourced from the United States, Italy and Spain.

The CDR3 extends over 12 amino acids. CDR1 is LNHDA, CDR2 SQIVND, per germline (reference sequence). V was trimmed by 3 bases and J by 7 bases, leaving 9 bases between them. This clone was counted a few times. The method was immunoSEQ multiplex PCR; TCRdb's version includes in-frame clones alone and lacks a portion of them. The table includes roughly 100,000 clones, 78% detected once. Sequenced sample: peripheral blood. The clonotype was recovered from a man aged 60 to 69 with active or convalescent COVID-19. This chain uses TRBV19 with TRBJ1-1; the D gene is possibly TRBD1 (5 bases). The CDR3 DNA reads TGTGCCAGTAGTATCCGGCAGGGTGAAGCTTTCTTT. Translating gives CASSIRQGEAFF.